This TCR beta chain was recovered during a study of T cells after yellow fever vaccination. TCRdb reprocessed the 5' RACE reads with MiXCR, giving one entry per CDR3 protein. This sample has about 310,000 distinct CDR3 sequences; roughly 4% occur once, and the top ten carry around 22%. The CDR3 length is 14 residues. From germline, CDR1 is SQVTM and CDR2 ANQGSEA. A note on this clonotype: Its antigen remains unknown. This may arise from a read error, as a much more abundant clone is one base away.

Study-wide results and caveats: Contamination of FACS-sorted repertoires by abundant clonotypes from the bulk population could occur. Post-booster repertoires contained most primary-vaccination clones again (96% CD4, approximately 86% CD8).

The receptor comes from a man between 18 and 35 years old who received the YFV17D yellow fever vaccine. The rearrangement links TRBV29-1 to TRBJ1-1; 7 nucleotides agree with TRBD1. The source was PBMCs, collected on the day of the yellow fever booster vaccination. CDR3 region: CSVRGAGGNTGAFF. CDR3 bases: TGCAGCGTCCGGGGCGCAGGGGGTAACACTGGAGCTTTCTTT.